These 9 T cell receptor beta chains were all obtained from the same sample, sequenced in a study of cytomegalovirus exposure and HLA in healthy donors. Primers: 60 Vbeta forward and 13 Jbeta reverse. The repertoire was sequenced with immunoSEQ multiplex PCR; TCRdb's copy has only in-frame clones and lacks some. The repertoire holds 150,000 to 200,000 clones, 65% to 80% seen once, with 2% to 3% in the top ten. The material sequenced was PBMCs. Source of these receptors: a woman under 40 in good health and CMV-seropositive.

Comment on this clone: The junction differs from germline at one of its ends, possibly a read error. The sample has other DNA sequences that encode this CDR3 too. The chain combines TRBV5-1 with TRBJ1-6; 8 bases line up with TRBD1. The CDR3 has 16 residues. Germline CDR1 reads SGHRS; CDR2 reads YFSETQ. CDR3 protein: CASSSDRGRPNSPLHF. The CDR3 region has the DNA TGCGCCAGCAGCTCCGACAGGGGCAGACCGAATTCGCCCCTCCACTTT.

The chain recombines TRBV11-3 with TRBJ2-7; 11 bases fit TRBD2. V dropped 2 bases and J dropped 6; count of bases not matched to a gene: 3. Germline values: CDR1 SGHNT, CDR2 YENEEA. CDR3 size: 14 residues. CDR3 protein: CASSLMGTSGEQYF. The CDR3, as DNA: TGTGCCAGCAGCTTAATGGGGACTAGCGGCGAGCAGTACTTC.

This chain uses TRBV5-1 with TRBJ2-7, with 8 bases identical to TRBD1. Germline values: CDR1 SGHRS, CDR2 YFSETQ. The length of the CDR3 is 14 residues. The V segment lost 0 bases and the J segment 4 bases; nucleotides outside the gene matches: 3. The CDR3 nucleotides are TGCGCCAGCAGCTTGGGGACAGGGACTTACGAGCAGTACTTC. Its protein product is CASSLGTGTYEQYF.

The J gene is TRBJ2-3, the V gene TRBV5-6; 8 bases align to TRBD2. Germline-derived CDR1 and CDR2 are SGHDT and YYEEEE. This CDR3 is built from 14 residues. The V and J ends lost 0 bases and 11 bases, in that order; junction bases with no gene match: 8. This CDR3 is CASSLAGGLQMQYF. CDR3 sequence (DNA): TGTGCCAGCAGCTTGGCGGGGGGGCTCCAAATGCAGTATTTT.

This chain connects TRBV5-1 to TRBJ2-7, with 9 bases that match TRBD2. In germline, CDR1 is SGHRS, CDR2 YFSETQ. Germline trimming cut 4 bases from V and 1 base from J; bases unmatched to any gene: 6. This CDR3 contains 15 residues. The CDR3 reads CASSGSGGPSYEQYF. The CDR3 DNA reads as TGCGCCAGCAGCGGGAGCGGGGGGCCTTCCTACGAGCAGTACTTC.

The CDR3 loop reads CASSLGGQLYGYTF. Here the CDR3 DNA reads TGTGCCAGCAGCTTAGGGGGACAGCTCTATGGCTACACCTTC. The chain has TRBV11-2 and TRBJ1-2; 7 bases agree with TRBD1. This CDR3 contains 14 residues. V shed 1 base, J shed 4 bases, and the junction held 3 bases outside the gene matches. Germline V CDR1 and CDR2: SGHAT, FQNNGV. Full variable domain (remainder filled in from reference TRBV11-2 and TRBJ1-2): EAGVAQSPRYKIIEKRQSVAFWCNPISGHATLYWYQQILGQGPKLLIQFQNNGVVDDSQLPKDRFSAERLKGVDSTLKIQPAKLEDSAVYLCASSLGGQLYGYTFGSGTRLTVV.

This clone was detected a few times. CDR3 in DNA: TGTGCCAGCAGCTTCTTGGGAGGGGATACGCAGTATTTT. It translates to CASSFLGGDTQYF. V is TRBV7-9 and J is TRBJ2-3; 7 bases map to TRBD2. The trim removed 3 bases at V and 6 bases at J, leaving 3 bases unmatched. The CDR3 consists of 13 residues. The germline V gene encodes CDR1 SEHNR and CDR2 FQNEAQ (reference sequence).

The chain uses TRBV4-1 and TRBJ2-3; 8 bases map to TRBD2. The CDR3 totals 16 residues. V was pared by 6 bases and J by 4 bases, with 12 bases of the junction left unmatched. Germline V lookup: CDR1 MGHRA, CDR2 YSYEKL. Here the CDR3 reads CASRTGGGAQPDTQYF. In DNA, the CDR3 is TGCGCCAGCAGGACGGGAGGGGGGGCCCAGCCAGATACGCAGTATTTT.

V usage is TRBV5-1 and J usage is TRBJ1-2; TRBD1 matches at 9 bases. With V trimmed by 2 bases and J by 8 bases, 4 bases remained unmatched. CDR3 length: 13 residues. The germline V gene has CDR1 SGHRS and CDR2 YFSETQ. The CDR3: CASSFGQGWGYTF. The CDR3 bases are TGCGCCAGCAGCTTCGGACAGGGGTGGGGCTACACCTTC.